One T cell receptor beta chain is described in this entry. What it recognizes is unknown. Germline CDR1 and CDR2: MNHEY and SVGAGI. V lost 0 bases to trimming and J lost 4 bases; unmatched junction nucleotides: 15. The length of the CDR3 is 19 residues. This sample was included in a study of blood T cells in healthy people across ages. Study-wide points: Any changes in expanded clonotypes were possibly confounded, as donor CMV status remained unknown. PBMC samples, being unsorted, prevented any conclusive comparison of naive and antigen-experienced cells. Underestimates were what the diversity estimates from one million T cells were considered to be.

Each donor had approximately 10 milliliters of peripheral blood drawn. Alongside a J-beta primer mix, a sample-barcoded 5' primer served in a second PCR lasting roughly 7 to 11 cycles. TCRdb independently ran MiXCR on the 5' RACE reads; one entry per CDR3 protein. The table records some 920,000 distinct CDR3 sequences, approximately 50% of them present only once. Sequenced sample: blood. The sequence was obtained from an older woman in good health. This chain connects TRBV6-5 to TRBJ1-2, with TRBD1 matching over 9 bases. CDR3 sequence: CASSYSKPRTGAPLYGYTF. In DNA form, the CDR3 reads TGTGCCAGCAGTTACTCGAAACCCCGGACAGGGGCTCCGCTCTATGGCTACACCTTC.